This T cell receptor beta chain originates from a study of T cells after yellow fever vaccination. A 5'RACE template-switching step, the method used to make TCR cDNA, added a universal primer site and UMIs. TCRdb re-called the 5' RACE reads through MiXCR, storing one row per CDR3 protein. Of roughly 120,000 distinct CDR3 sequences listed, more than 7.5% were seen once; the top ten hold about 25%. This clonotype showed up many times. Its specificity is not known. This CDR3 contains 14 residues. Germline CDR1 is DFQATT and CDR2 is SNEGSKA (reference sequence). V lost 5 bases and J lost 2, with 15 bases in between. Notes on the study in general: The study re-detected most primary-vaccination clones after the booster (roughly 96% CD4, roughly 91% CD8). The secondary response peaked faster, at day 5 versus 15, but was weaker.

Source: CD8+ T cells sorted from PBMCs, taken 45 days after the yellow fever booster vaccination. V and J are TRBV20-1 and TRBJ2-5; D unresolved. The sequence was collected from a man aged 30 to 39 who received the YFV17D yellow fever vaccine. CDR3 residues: CSAHLLDAQETQYF. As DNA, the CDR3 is TGCAGTGCTCATTTGTTAGACGCACAAGAGACCCAGTACTTC.